The clone carrying this T cell receptor beta chain was counted a few times. Samples came from axillary lymph nodes draining the breast cancer. This sample was included in a study of breast tumors, draining lymph nodes, adjacent tissues. This CDR3 spans 14 amino acids. Germline CDR1 DFQATT, CDR2 SNEGSKA (reference sequence). The ends were cut back, 0 bases at V and 8 bases at J, with 14 bases in the middle. Each CDR3 protein is one row after TCRdb ran MiXCR on the multiplex PCR reads. The data contain under 250,000 distinct CDR3 sequences, around 32% of them singletons. Sequencing was carried out using axillary lymph node tissue. The rearrangement uses TRBV20-1 and TRBJ2-1; no definite D call. This clonotype was sampled from a female donor with breast cancer. Some clones in this sample may be carry-over from other donors' samples. The CDR3 DNA follows: TGCAGTGCTAGAGATCGCGACCCCGCCGATGAGCAGTTCTTC. This encodes CSARDRDPADEQFF.